This record looks at one T cell receptor beta chain sequence and its context. Its antigen is currently not known. There are no base qualities to consult, and no much larger clone falls within one base. Libraries were constructed by 5' RACE. This sample was sequenced with an Illumina HiSeq 2500. A second PCR of about 6 to 12 cycles was run with a J-beta primer mix and a sample-barcoded 5' primer. A template-switch 5' adaptor carrying 12 random nucleotides introduced a unique molecular identifier onto each TCR beta cDNA molecule. Each sample yielded at least 3 million CDR3-containing paired-end reads. All of the RNA was converted into first-strand cDNA using the Mint cDNA synthesis kit, with a TRBC-specific oligonucleotide serving as the primer. Following uracil-DNA glycosylase treatment, a first 18-cycle PCR with universal primers M1SS and BC2_uni_R was performed on all cDNA. In the original analysis: For normalization, 1 million high-quality reads, each with a distinct molecular identifier, were randomly selected from each sample. Reads sharing molecular identifiers were discarded rather than binned into consensus sequences. MiTCR, set to a Q25 quality threshold and the strictest error-elimination algorithm, was used for CDR3 identification, clonotype clustering and error correction. A nonparametric unseen species model using Euler transformation provided a lower-bound estimate of total TCR beta diversity. TCRdb took the public reads, trimmed them with fastp at Q25, ran MiXCR for clone calling and kept in-frame beta chains. Entries are consolidated by CDR3 protein sequence, retaining the most common genes and DNA. What appears here as the V and J calls and clone size reflects TCRdb's work, not the paper's. The sample data list 600,000 to 800,000 distinct CDR3 sequences, and roughly 21% of these were observed just once. Under 4% of the sample belongs to the ten largest clones.

This specimen belongs to a study of blood T cells in healthy people across ages (dated by TCRdb to between 2014 and 2017). Study-wide context: Template switching captured roughly one uniquely barcoded TCR beta cDNA molecule per two T cells in model experiments. Age-related changes in TCR beta repertoire diversity were measured in the study by deep sequencing normalized with unique cDNA molecular identifiers. The donors were divided into four age groups: young (average around 15 years), middle-aged (almost 40), aged (roughly 66) and long-lived (around 87). To avoid experimental bias, donors of different ages were randomly spread across the sequencing lanes. Two additional independent replicas of 1 million unique cDNA reads from the same blood draw were analyzed for two donors (one aged 18 to 30 and one aged 80 or older). Summary of the overall study and its limitations: Donor CMV infection status was unknown, potentially confounding age-related changes in expanded clonotypes. Since profiling was done on bulk unsorted PBMCs, naive and antigen-experienced compartments could not be conclusively compared. Compared with the aged group, the long-lived group had more naive CD4+ T cells, fewer expanded clones and increased TCR diversity, a pattern suggesting age selection. As age increased, observed TCR beta diversity per million T cells dropped in a roughly linear way, and a significant reduction was already evident by age around 41. Observed TCR beta diversity correlated strongly with the percentage of naive T cells measured by flow cytometry. Estimates of total diversity based on one million sequenced T cells were considered lower bounds and underestimates.

Systemically healthy Caucasian individuals from Russia, approximately 39 in total and aged roughly 6 to 100 years, were included as donors. Around 10 milliliters of peripheral blood were collected from each donor into EDTA-treated Vacutainer tubes. PBMCs were isolated by Ficoll-Paque density-gradient centrifugation, with at least 6.5 million obtained per sample. Total RNA was extracted from PBMCs with Trizol reagent, with at least 5.5 micrograms obtained per sample. For every donor, flow cytometry on a PBMC aliquot measured the percentage of naive CD45RAhigh/CD27high T cells. The clonotype comes from a man between 65 and 85 years old in good health. Source material: blood.

Here is the DNA: TGCAGTGCAATTGCTAGCGGGAGAGTCCATGAGCAGTTCTTC. Translated, this gives CSAIASGRVHEQFF. The chain employs TRBV20-1 and TRBJ2-1; a stretch of 10 junction bases matches TRBD2. Spanning cysteine to phenylalanine, the CDR3 consists of 14 amino acids. Only CDR3 DNA is held: 42 bases, read in frame from base 1. CDR1 DFQATT and CDR2 SNEGSKA are derived from the germline V gene (reference sequence). V is pruned by 6 bases and J by 8 bases, leaving 10 bases of the junction without a gene match.